The rows below give T cell receptor beta chains drawn from one sample of a study of shared clonotypes between healthy human individuals. Clones were read by immunoSEQ multiplex PCR, and TCRdb kept only the in-frame ones, dropping some. The sample carries around 640,000 clones, approximately 96% recorded once. Sample: naive CD8+ T cells sorted from blood. The receptors shown here come from a young woman in good health. Each CDR3 is given with its conserved first and last residue. The order of the fields is clone size, J gene, V gene, D gene, CDR3 DNA, CDR3 protein. The D gene is left open where the match is weak. Size is stated for part of the rows, as once, few or many counts, or as a class when the clone is expanded.

>.|TRBJ1-1|TRBV7-9|.
TGTGCCAGCAGCCCACAGGGATACACTGAAGCTTTCTTT
CASSPQGYTEAFF
>few|TRBJ1-1|TRBV14|.
TGTGCCAGCAGCCGAGGGGTTGAAGCTTTCTTT
CASSRGVEAFF
>once|TRBJ1-6|TRBV5-6|.
TGTGCCAGCAGCTTGGCCTGGGATGCTAATTCACCCCTCCACTTT
CASSLAWDANSPLHF
>.|TRBJ2-7|TRBV19|.
TGTGCCAGTAGTCCCTCAGTACAGGGCTACGAGCAGTACTTC
CASSPSVQGYEQYF
>.|TRBJ2-5|TRBV19|.
TGTGCCAGTAGTTTTCTTACGGAGCAGTACTTC
CASSFLTEQYF
>.|TRBJ2-1|TRBV5-3|TRBD1
TGTGCCAGAAGCTTGGCACACAGGGGCTTGTCCTACAATGAGCAGTTCTTC
CARSLAHRGLSYNEQFF
>.|TRBJ2-1|TRBV10-1|.
TGCGCCAGCAGTGATCCCACTAGGTCGGATGAGCAGTTCTTC
CASSDPTRSDEQFF
>.|TRBJ2-5|TRBV4-1|TRBD2
TGCGCCAGCAGCCTACTGGGACTAGCGAACCAAGAGACCCAGTACTTC
CASSLLGLANQETQYF
>few|TRBJ2-1|TRBV4-1|TRBD2
TGCGCCAGCGCGCTAGCGGGAATCAACAATGAGCAGTTCTTC
CASALAGINNEQFF
>.|TRBJ2-5|TRBV9|.
TGTGCCAGCAGCGCCGAACAGGGAAGGCAAGAGACCCAGTACTTC
CASSAEQGRQETQYF
>.|TRBJ2-1|TRBV4-1|.
TGCGCCAGCAGCCAAGTGGGTAGCAATGAGCAGTTCTTC
CASSQVGSNEQFF
>few|TRBJ2-7|TRBV5-5|TRBD2
TGTGCCAGCAGCGTACTAGCGTTCTACGAGCAGTACTTC
CASSVLAFYEQYF
>.|TRBJ2-7|TRBV9|.
TGTGCCAGCAGCGTAGGGGTTGAGCAGTACTTC
CASSVGVEQYF
>.|TRBJ2-7|TRBV27|.
TGTGCCAGCAGTTTAACGATTGTGGGAAACGAGCAGTACTTC
CASSLTIVGNEQYF
>.|TRBJ2-7|TRBV10-1|TRBD1
TGCGCCAGCAGTGATTCGGGACAGGGGCCCGAGCAGTACTTC
CASSDSGQGPEQYF
>few|TRBJ1-1|TRBV10-3|TRBD1
TGTGCCATCAGTGAGCCGGACAGGGAAGGCACTGAAGCTTTCTTT
CAISEPDREGTEAFF
>.|TRBJ2-7|TRBV27|.
TGTGCCAGCAGTTTAGCCCCCCGGGGCGCCGAGCAGTACTTC
CASSLAPRGAEQYF
>.|TRBJ2-7|TRBV13|.
TGTGCCAGCAGCTTAGGCCTAAGTCATCGGTACTTC
CASSLGLSHRYF
>.|TRBJ1-1|TRBV19|TRBD1
TGTGCCAGTAGAACACTCGACAGGGCCAGCATGAACACTGAAGCTTTCTTT
CASRTLDRASMNTEAFF
>.|TRBJ1-6|TRBV13|.
TGTGCCAGCAGCTTAGGACACGGTAATTCACCCCTCCACTTT
CASSLGHGNSPLHF
>.|TRBJ2-7|TRBV5-1|TRBD2
TGCGCCAGCAGCGGGGGGACTAGCGGGAGCTACGAGCAGTACTTC
CASSGGTSGSYEQYF
>.|TRBJ2-7|TRBV7-9|TRBD2
TGTGCCAGCAGCCCCGGACAGCTACTAGCGGGAAGCGAGCAGTACTTC
CASSPGQLLAGSEQYF
>.|TRBJ2-1|TRBV6-5|TRBD2
TGTGCCAGCAGTTTTCCTAGCGGGGTGGGGATCAATGAGCAGTTCTTC
CASSFPSGVGINEQFF
>.|TRBJ2-1|TRBV27|TRBD2
TGTGCCAGCAGTCTTACTAGCGGGGGGAAGGGTGAGCAGTTCTTC
CASSLTSGGKGEQFF
>.|TRBJ2-3|TRBV27|.
TGTGCCAGCACCGGCGTGGGAAGCACAGATACGCAGTATTTT
CASTGVGSTDTQYF
>.|TRBJ1-2|TRBV7-9|TRBD1
TGTGCCAGCAGCTCAGGGGGCCGAAACTATGGCTACACCTTC
CASSSGGRNYGYTF
>.|TRBJ1-1|TRBV27|.
TGTGCCAGCAGTTTATCAGGGGGTAGCTCTGAAGCTTTCTTT
CASSLSGGSSEAFF